What follows describes a single T cell receptor beta chain. Which antigen it targets is not known. Per-base quality was not reported, and no clone a single base away is much larger than it. These reads were obtained on an Illumina HiSeq 1500. TCRdb passed the public sequencing reads through fastp at Q25 and MiXCR, retaining productive beta sequences. Here each entry gathers all rows of one CDR3 protein and keeps the most common genes and DNA. The sample includes roughly 720,000 distinct CDR3 sequences, with roughly 35% observed a single time. The ten largest clones represent 2.8% of the sample. The data are from a study of T cell repertoires in cytomegalovirus infection (dated by TCRdb to the late 2010s). Study-wide context: Because public TCR beta signatures pointed to carriage of CMV infection together with the matching HLA type, the HLA type of each donor mattered for the analysis. Summary of the overall study and its limitations: The ex vivo response was dominated by HLA-C-restricted CMV-specific TCR beta clonotypes, which also provided the single most frequent clonotype in two of eight donors. Carriers of CMV infection plus the relevant HLA type were discriminated by the cumulative frequency of public TCR beta family members in the study cohort and in an independent roughly 370-donor cohort.

Reading the germline V gene gives CDR1 MNHNS and CDR2 SASEGT. The CDR3 contains 15 residues, cysteine and phenylalanine counted. Only the CDR3 DNA is retained, 45 bases long and in frame from the first base. V loses 8 bases of germline sequence and J loses 3 bases, and the interval between the two ends is 20 bases. Sequencing was carried out using PBMCs. The receptor was isolated from a human donor in good health (CMV status not recorded). Some clones in this sample may be carry-over from other donors' samples. The chain couples TRBV6-1 to TRBJ2-7; D gene: possibly TRBD1, on 6 matching bases. The DNA reads TGTGCCAGCCGTACCGGGACATTCAGCTACTACGAGCAGTACTTC. It translates to CASRTGTFSYYEQYF.